A single sample is the source of the 10 T cell receptor beta chains below, sequenced in a study of T cell clonality in common variable immunodeficiency. Study-wide findings and caveats: Fewer deletions and N-nucleotide insertions were reportedly seen in common variable immunodeficiency TCR beta sequences.

Antigens of these TCRs are unknown. This table comes from immunoSEQ multiplex PCR, and its TCRdb copy is limited to in-frame clones, with some not included. With about 15,000 clones in the sample, the ten largest clones hold roughly 4.9%. The sequenced sample consisted of peripheral blood mononuclear cells. The receptor source for this set is a human donor with common variable immunodeficiency.

CDR3 in amino acids: CASSLGASGRPKYNEQFF. CDR3 DNA, as far as it was read: TGTGCCAGCAGCTTAGGGGCTAGCGGGAGGCCTAAGTACAATGAG. The chain recombines TRBV7-8 with TRBJ2-1, with 11 bases fitting TRBD2. Read coverage stops 3 residues before the CDR3 terminus; the germline J gene supplies the remainder. This CDR3 region has 18 residues. Per the germline V gene, CDR1 is SGHVS and CDR2 is FQNEAQ. Germline trimming cut 1 base from V and 4 bases from J; bases unmatched to any gene: 9.

This clone shows up as medium-sized by frequency. With the read ending 3 residues before the CDR3 end, the germline J gene is used to fill in that end. The chain has TRBV19 and TRBJ2-2, with 10 nucleotides matching TRBD1. The CDR3 totals 15 residues. CDR1 LNHDA and CDR2 SQIVND come from the germline V gene (reference sequence). Trimming removed 10 bases from V and 5 bases from J; junction bases left unmatched: 10. The covered CDR3 bases are TGTGCCACCAAGCGGGACAGGGGAGGAACCGGGGAG. Translating it yields CATKRDRGGTGE. The CDR3 reads in full as CATKRDRGGTGELFF.

As regards this clone: The CDR3 goes on 3 residues after the read ends, and that part is filled in from the germline J gene. V is TRBV7-9 and J is TRBJ2-3; no firm D call. The CDR3 consists of 15 residues. Germline V gene data show CDR1 as SEHNR and CDR2 as FQNEAQ (reference sequence). Deletions cut 0 bases from V and 2 bases from J, with 9 bases between. CDR3 sequence reads: CASSLARSFTDTQYF. The CDR3 bases that were read are TGTGCCAGCAGCTTAGCGAGGTCTTTCACAGATACG.

Of note for this clone: The observed sequence ends 3 residues before the CDR3 terminus, with the missing tail filled in from the germline J gene. The chain carries TRBV20-1 and TRBJ2-3, with 7 bases fitting TRBD2. In germline, CDR1 is DFQATT, CDR2 SNEGSKA (reference sequence). With 6 bases clipped from V and 4 bases from J, the junction kept 10 bases outside the gene matches. This CDR3 comprises 14 residues. CDR3 residues: CSALTGGGPDTQYF. CDR3 DNA (partial): TGCAGTGCCCTAACGGGGGGTGGCCCAGATACG.

This clone ranks as medium-sized (0.01 to 0.1%) in terms of frequency. The CDR3 end falls 3 residues outside the read, so it is completed with the germline J gene. This chain links TRBV7-9 with TRBJ1-4, with a weak D call TRBD1 (5 bases). The V end lost 5 bases, the J end lost 4 bases, and 14 bases lay between the germline ends. This CDR3 is 15 amino acids long. Germline assignment: CDR1 SEHNR and CDR2 FQNEAQ (reference sequence). The CDR3 loop is CASSPMGQINEKLFF. CDR3 DNA, as far as it was read: TGTGCCAGCAGCCCTATGGGGCAGATTAATGAAAAA.

As for this clone: The read ends 3 residues before the CDR3 terminus; that terminus is restored from the germline J gene. V is TRBV6-1 and J is TRBJ2-7; no clear D. The V end was cut by 0 bases, the J end by 2 bases, with 8 bases between. CDR1 MNHNS and CDR2 SASEGT come from the germline V gene. The CDR3 consists of 14 residues. The sequenced part of the CDR3 DNA is TGTGCCAGCAGTGAAGCAAGGGTCCCCTACGAG. Amino acids: CASSEARVPYE. From start to end, the CDR3 is CASSEARVPYEQYF.

As regards this clone: Sequencing ends 3 residues short of the CDR3 end; the germline J gene provides the rest. The chain combines TRBV10-3 with TRBJ1-1; the match to TRBD1 covers 7 bases. V gave up 6 bases and J gave up 4 bases; unmatched junction bases: 5. The germline V gene has CDR1 ENHRY and CDR2 SYGVKD. The CDR3 sequence is 13 residues long. This CDR3 reads CAISEGQVTEAFF. The sequenced CDR3 bases are TGTGCCATCAGCGAAGGACAGGTCACTGAA.

With respect to this clone: The read ends 3 residues before the CDR3 terminus; that terminus is restored from the germline J gene. The chain uses TRBV7-9 and TRBJ1-4, with a possible D match to TRBD1 (6 bases). The germline V gene encodes CDR1 SEHNR and CDR2 FQNEAQ (reference sequence). The CDR3 length is 14 residues. CDR3 bases read: TGTGCCAGCAGCTCAAATCGGGGGGCGCTTAAA. The encoded protein is CASSSNRGALK. The complete CDR3 sequence is CASSSNRGALKLFF. Drawing the rest from reference TRBV7-9 and TRBJ1-4, the complete variable domain is DTGVSQNPRHKITKRGQNVTFRCDPISEHNRLYWYRQTLGQGPEFLTYFQNEAQLEKSRLLSDRFSAERPKGSFSTLEIQRTEQGDSAMYLCASSSNRGALKLFFGSGTQLSVL.

Note on this clone: At one boundary the junction diverges from the germline segment, which might be a read error. The read gets to within 3 residues of the CDR3 end, and the germline J gene fills in the rest. This chain links TRBV7-7 with TRBJ2-6; D is possibly TRBD2 (5 bases). Germline loops: CDR1 SSHAT, CDR2 FNYEAQ (reference sequence). The CDR3 spans 17 residues. Here the CDR3 reads CASSPGLEISGANVLTF. CDR3 DNA (partial): TGTGCTAGCAGCCCGGGGTTGGAAATCTCTGGGGCCAACGTC.

A word on this clone: An end of the junction differs from the germline gene, which may be a read error. The read gets to within 3 residues of the CDR3 end, and the germline J gene fills in the rest. This chain uses TRBV4-2 with TRBJ2-7, with 7 positions matching TRBD1. The CDR3 loop spans 13 amino acids. Germline CDR1 reads LGHNA; CDR2 reads YNFKEQ. CDR3 DNA (partial): TGCGCCAGCAGGCACAGGGGACAGTACGAG. This sequence encodes CASRHRGQYE. The complete CDR3 sequence is CASRHRGQYEQYF.